This TCR beta chain was recovered during a study of cytomegalovirus exposure and HLA in healthy donors. CDR1 and CDR2 (germline): SGHRS, YFSETQ. This CDR3 comprises 14 residues. V was clipped by 0 bases and J by 8 bases; unmatched bases: 6. Worth noting for this clone: Its specificity is not known.

Vbeta (60) and Jbeta (13) primers were used in the PCR. Only in-frame clones appear in the TCRdb table, and some are missing; sequencing was by immunoSEQ multiplex PCR. This table has 110,000 or so clones, 70% to 75% appearing once. Findings and caveats of the study: Sequencing likely caused a cluster of highly shared sequence variants.

The receptor was isolated from a man aged 35-49 years in good health and CMV-seronegative. Sequenced sample: PBMCs. This chain connects TRBV5-1 to TRBJ1-2; 8 positions match TRBD1. CDR3 bases: TGCGCCAGCAGCTTGGCGACAGGGGACCGAGGCTACACCTTC. Translated: CASSLATGDRGYTF.